This T cell receptor beta chain was identified during a study of blood T cell repertoires in COVID-19. The wider study: Samples came from the United States, Italy and Spain, spanning acute and convalescent COVID-19. PBMCs, B-cell-depleted T cells, or T cells were the source of the cDNA or gDNA that made up the material.

Ages ranged from roughly 18 to 100 years, with residence in fewer than 25 US areas. Donors of Cohort 3 who recovered were those that had two negative PCRs, clearance, or symptom resolution. Some clones are missing from TCRdb's copy, which holds only in-frame ones; the method was immunoSEQ multiplex PCR. This table holds 300,000 or so clones, around 84% found once. The CDR3 length is 12 residues. The V and J ends lost 5 bases and 0 bases respectively, with 6 bases between them. Germline CDR1 reads SGHRS; CDR2 reads YFSETQ. The source material was PBMCs or T cells enriched from blood (not recorded which). The clonotype comes from a woman younger than 30 who had recovered from COVID-19. The genes are TRBV5-1 and TRBJ2-7, with D perhaps TRBD1 (5 bases). The CDR3 protein is CASRDTSYEQYF. The CDR3 nucleotides read TGCGCCAGCAGGGACACCTCCTACGAGCAGTACTTC.